One and the same sample provided the 27 T cell receptor beta chains below, sequenced in a study of cytomegalovirus exposure and HLA in healthy donors. PCR employed 60 Vbeta and 13 Jbeta primers. Repertoires were generated with immunoSEQ multiplex PCR, while TCRdb's copy carries only in-frame clones and drops some. Of 100,000 to 150,000 clones listed, over 70% are singletons. Sequenced sample: PBMCs. The source of these receptors is a female donor in good health and CMV-seronegative.

The chain couples TRBV11-2 to TRBJ2-7; 9 nucleotides line up with TRBD2. The CDR3 spans 14 residues. The trim removed 3 bases at V and 6 bases at J, leaving 6 bases unmatched. Germline V gene lookup returns CDR1 SGHAT and CDR2 FQNNGV. CDR3 in amino acids: CASSLVAGVLEQYF. The CDR3 coding sequence is TGTGCCAGCAGCTTGGTAGCGGGAGTGCTCGAGCAGTACTTC.

This rearrangement joins TRBV7-2 to TRBJ2-5; D might be TRBD2 (5 bases). Trimming pared 1 base from V and 7 bases from J, leaving 16 bases between. The CDR3 spans 15 residues. Per germline, CDR1 SGHTA and CDR2 FQGNSA. The CDR3 here is CASSLGLGVEGTQYF. Here the CDR3 DNA reads TGTGCCAGCAGCTTAGGGCTCGGGGTCGAGGGGACCCAGTACTTC.

The chain carries TRBV7-2 and TRBJ2-7; possible D gene TRBD1, 5 bases. V was shortened by 4 bases and J by 3 bases, with 10 bases between the two germline ends. Germline CDR1 is SGHTA and CDR2 is FQGNSA. The CDR3 is 13 amino acids. CDR3 sequence reads: CASSSREIYEQYF. The CDR3 DNA is TGTGCCAGCAGCTCCAGGGAAATCTACGAGCAGTACTTC.

The gene calls are TRBV2 and TRBJ2-2; possible D gene TRBD1, 6 bases. Germline lookup yields CDR1 SNHLY and CDR2 FYNNEI. The CDR3 totals 16 residues. The V and J ends lost 6 bases and 4 bases respectively, with 18 bases between them. CDR3 bases: TGTGCCAGCAGGCTGGGGGCGGGCGGCTCCACCGGGGAGCTGTTTTTT. Translation: CASRLGAGGSTGELFF.

The chain uses TRBV5-4 and TRBJ2-7, with 11 bases that match TRBD2. CDR3 length equals 15 residues. In germline, CDR1 is SGHNT, CDR2 YYREEE (reference sequence). J lost 2 bases, V lost 0 bases, and 1 base had no gene match. The CDR3 is CASSLEGLAAYEQYF. CDR3 in DNA: TGTGCCAGCAGCTTGGAGGGACTAGCGGCCTACGAGCAGTACTTC.

The chain couples TRBV6-5 to TRBJ2-7, with 10 bases fitting TRBD2. Losses at the gene ends were 0 bases for V and 3 bases for J; bases not matched to a gene: 5. The CDR3 spans 16 residues. CDR1 and CDR2 (germline): MNHEY, SVGAGI. In DNA, the CDR3 is TGTGCCAGCAGTTACTCAGGGACTAGCGCCCGCTACGAGCAGTACTTC. Translated, it gives CASSYSGTSARYEQYF.

This chain joins TRBV19 and TRBJ1-2, with 7 bases lining up with TRBD1. CDR3 length equals 15 residues. V gave up 4 bases and J gave up 7 bases; unmatched junction bases: 12. Germline CDR1 and CDR2: LNHDA and SQIVND (reference sequence). The CDR3 region is CASSRPQGTAGGYTF. In nucleotides, the CDR3 is TGTGCCAGTAGTAGACCGCAGGGGACAGCGGGTGGCTACACCTTC.

V and J are TRBV5-4 and TRBJ2-7; D gene ambiguous. Trimming cost V 0 bases and J 1 base, with 5 bases left between them. The CDR3 loop spans 13 amino acids. Germline CDR1 and CDR2: SGHNT and YYREEE (reference sequence). The CDR3 bases are TGTGCCAGCAGCTTGGGACATTCCTACGAGCAGTACTTC. It is translated as CASSLGHSYEQYF.

The genes are TRBV19 and TRBJ1-5; tentatively, D is TRBD1 (6 bases). This CDR3 spans 13 amino acids. Germline CDR1 LNHDA, CDR2 SQIVND (reference sequence). The germline V and J ends were trimmed by 4 bases and 4 bases, with 8 bases remaining between them. The DNA for the CDR3 is TGTGCCAGTAGTAAGGGGACAAATCAGCCCCAGCATTTT. Translation: CASSKGTNQPQHF.

The chain couples TRBV5-1 to TRBJ2-7; 9 bases map to TRBD1. The CDR3 is made up of 15 amino acids. CDR1 SGHRS and CDR2 YFSETQ come from the germline V gene. The ends lost 4 bases at V and 2 bases at J; junction bases unmatched: 7. CDR3 in DNA: TGCGCCAGCAGCGGACGGACAGGGGCCGCCTACGAGCAGTACTTC. Translated: CASSGRTGAAYEQYF.

This chain joins TRBV28 and TRBJ1-5; tentatively, D is TRBD1 (5 bases). The CDR3 consists of 16 residues. Germline V gives CDR1 MDHEN, CDR2 SYDVKM. V shed 5 bases and J shed 0 bases, with 14 bases lying between them. The CDR3 coding sequence is TGTGCCAGCAGTGTCTGGGGCGCATATAGCAATCAGCCCCAGCATTTT. Amino acid sequence: CASSVWGAYSNQPQHF.

Of note for this clone: At one of its ends the junction is not consistent with the germline gene, which may arise from a read error. The chain combines TRBV7-9 with TRBJ1-1; D might be TRBD1 (5 bases). CDR1 and CDR2 from the germline V gene are SEHNR and FQNEAQ (reference sequence). The CDR3 is made up of 14 amino acids. The DNA for the CDR3 is TGTTCCAGCAGCACCGGACACATGAACACTGAAGCTTTCTTT. Protein sequence: CSSSTGHMNTEAFF. Based on the CDR3 plus reference TRBV7-9 and TRBJ1-1, the full variable domain is DTGVSQNPRHKITKRGQNVTFRCDPISEHNRLYWYRQTLGQGPEFLTYFQNEAQLEKSRLLSDRFSAERPKGSFSTLEIQRTEQGDSAMYLCSSSTGHMNTEAFFGQGTRLTVV.

The chain carries TRBV6-5 and TRBJ2-7; a possible D gene is TRBD1 (6 bases). The CDR3 covers 14 residues. Trimming took 6 bases from V and 1 from J, leaving 13 bases between them. CDR1 is MNHEY and CDR2 is SVGAGI in the germline V gene. The DNA for the CDR3 is TGTGCCAGCAGCCGCGACAGGAATTCCTACGAGCAGTACTTC. Translated: CASSRDRNSYEQYF.

V gene TRBV2 combines with J gene TRBJ2-2; TRBD1 matches 12 bases. The V gene's germline CDR1 is SNHLY and CDR2 FYNNEI. The CDR3 length is 15 residues. Trimming cost V 10 bases and J 5 bases; bases outside gene matches: 8. The DNA for the CDR3 is TGTGCCATCGGGACAGGGGGCGATTGGACCGGGGAGCTGTTTTTT. Encoded protein: CAIGTGGDWTGELFF.

The chain combines TRBV2 with TRBJ2-3, with a weak D call TRBD1 (6 bases). Germline V gene data show CDR1 as SNHLY and CDR2 as FYNNEI. The CDR3 is 15 residues long. Trimming removed 7 bases at V and 1 base at J, with 15 bases between. CDR3 DNA: TGTGCCAGCACTACGTTCAGGGGCGGCACAGATACGCAGTATTTT. Translation gives CASTTFRGGTDTQYF.

This rearrangement joins TRBV7-8 to TRBJ1-5; TRBD1 is a possible D gene (6 bases). The germline V gene encodes CDR1 SGHVS and CDR2 FQNEAQ. CDR3 length equals 17 residues. V lost 5 bases and J 2 bases, leaving 19 bases between the germline ends. CDR3 bases: TGTGCCAGCAGCCCAGGGGCTGGGCAGGGTGGCAATCAGCCCCAGCATTTT. Amino acids: CASSPGAGQGGNQPQHF.

The gene calls are TRBV5-1 and TRBJ2-3; 10 bases are shared with TRBD2. The CDR3 extends over 18 amino acids. The trim removed 1 base at V and 2 bases at J, leaving 10 bases unmatched. Germline V lookup: CDR1 SGHRS, CDR2 YFSETQ. The CDR3 loop is CASSLSPAGGLFTDTQYF. The CDR3 region has the DNA TGCGCCAGCAGCTTGAGCCCAGCGGGAGGGCTTTTCACAGATACGCAGTATTTT.

The V call is TRBV6-5, the J call TRBJ1-1; 9 nucleotides agree with TRBD1. The V gene end was trimmed by 9 bases and the J gene end by 8 bases; junction bases not matched to a gene: 4. Germline CDR1 is MNHEY and CDR2 is SVGAGI. This CDR3 has 11 residues. The CDR3 region has the DNA TGTGCCAGTTCACAGGGGGCGGAAGCTTTCTTT. It is translated as CASSQGAEAFF.

V and J are TRBV2 and TRBJ1-3; D uncertain. This CDR3 contains 12 residues. V was trimmed by 5 bases and J by 5 bases, leaving 7 bases between them. The germline gives CDR1 SNHLY, CDR2 FYNNEI. The CDR3 sequence: CASSIIRNTIYF. DNA of the CDR3: TGTGCCAGCAGTATTATAAGAAACACCATATATTTT.

This clone has just one count. DNA of the CDR3: TGTGCCAGCAGCCCGGAGGTTCGGCGTAATGAGCAGTTCTTC. This translates into CASSPEVRRNEQFF. This rearrangement joins TRBV5-8 to TRBJ2-1, with D tentatively TRBD2 (5 bases). Trimming shortened V by 4 bases and J by 7 bases, and 15 bases separated the two germline ends. The CDR3 contains 14 residues. The germline V gene has CDR1 SGHTS and CDR2 YDEGEE.

The rearrangement links TRBV7-2 to TRBJ2-3, with 8 nucleotides matching TRBD2. The CDR3 has 17 residues. The germline gives CDR1 SGHTA, CDR2 FQGNSA. V lost 4 bases, J lost 8 bases, and 17 bases stayed unmatched. CDR3 region: CASSYTPGTSGSGTQYF. The DNA of the CDR3 is TGTGCCAGCAGCTACACGCCCGGGACTAGTGGAAGTGGTACGCAGTATTTT. Combining the CDR3 with reference TRBV7-2 and TRBJ2-3 gives the whole variable domain GAGVSQSPSNKVTEKGKDVELRCDPISGHTALYWYRQSLGQGLEFLIYFQGNSAPDKSGLPSDRFSAERTGGSVSTLTIQRTQQEDSAVYLCASSYTPGTSGSGTQYFGPGTRLTVL.

A word on this clone: The sample carries other DNA sequences with the same CDR3. The rearrangement joins TRBV7-9 to TRBJ2-5; TRBD2 agrees at 9 bases. Germline lookup yields CDR1 SEHNR and CDR2 FQNEAQ (reference sequence). The CDR3 is made up of 14 amino acids. Trimming took 5 bases from V and 2 from J; bases not matched to a gene: 3. CDR3 amino acids: CASSALAGQETQYF. CDR3 sequence (DNA): TGTGCCAGCAGCGCCCTAGCGGGGCAAGAGACCCAGTACTTC.

This clone was detected only once. This rearrangement joins TRBV6-6 to TRBJ2-7; 10 bases are shared with TRBD2. With 2 bases clipped from V and 0 bases from J, the junction kept 4 bases outside the gene matches. The germline V gene encodes CDR1 MNHNY and CDR2 SVGAGI (reference sequence). This CDR3 is 16 amino acids long. CDR3 sequence reads: CASSYLSGGSSYEQYF. CDR3 bases: TGTGCCAGCAGTTACCTTAGCGGGGGGAGCTCCTACGAGCAGTACTTC.

V and J are TRBV18 and TRBJ1-1, with D unclear. V was cut by 3 bases and J by 0 bases, with 17 bases left in between. Looked up from germline, CDR1 is KGHSH and CDR2 is LQKENI. The CDR3 consists of 17 residues. The CDR3 region has the DNA TGTGCCAGCTCACCCAGTACTAATAGACCCCTGAACACTGAAGCTTTCTTT. The encoded protein is CASSPSTNRPLNTEAFF.

V and J are TRBV5-1 and TRBJ1-1, with D possibly being TRBD1 (5 bases). CDR3 size: 14 residues. The germline V gene has CDR1 SGHRS and CDR2 YFSETQ. V was clipped by 4 bases and J by 3 bases, with 13 bases between them. This CDR3 is CASSPQSRDTEAFF. For the CDR3, the DNA is TGCGCCAGCAGCCCCCAGAGCAGGGACACTGAAGCTTTCTTT.

The gene calls are TRBV10-1 and TRBJ1-1; no firm D call. The V end was cut by 5 bases, the J end by 0 bases, with 7 bases between. This CDR3 spans 13 amino acids. CDR1 and CDR2 (germline): WNHNN, SYGVQD (reference sequence). The CDR3 DNA reads TGCGCCAGCAGTCGTTCGGTGAACACTGAAGCTTTCTTT. Its translation is CASSRSVNTEAFF.

The chain recombines TRBV7-9 with TRBJ1-3; 7 bases are shared with TRBD1. This CDR3 has 15 residues. In germline, CDR1 is SEHNR, CDR2 FQNEAQ (reference sequence). The V segment lost 5 bases and the J segment 0 bases; nucleotides outside the gene matches: 4. CDR3 region: CASSLTGLSGNTIYF. The CDR3 DNA follows: TGTGCCAGCAGCCTGACAGGGCTCTCTGGAAACACCATATATTTT.